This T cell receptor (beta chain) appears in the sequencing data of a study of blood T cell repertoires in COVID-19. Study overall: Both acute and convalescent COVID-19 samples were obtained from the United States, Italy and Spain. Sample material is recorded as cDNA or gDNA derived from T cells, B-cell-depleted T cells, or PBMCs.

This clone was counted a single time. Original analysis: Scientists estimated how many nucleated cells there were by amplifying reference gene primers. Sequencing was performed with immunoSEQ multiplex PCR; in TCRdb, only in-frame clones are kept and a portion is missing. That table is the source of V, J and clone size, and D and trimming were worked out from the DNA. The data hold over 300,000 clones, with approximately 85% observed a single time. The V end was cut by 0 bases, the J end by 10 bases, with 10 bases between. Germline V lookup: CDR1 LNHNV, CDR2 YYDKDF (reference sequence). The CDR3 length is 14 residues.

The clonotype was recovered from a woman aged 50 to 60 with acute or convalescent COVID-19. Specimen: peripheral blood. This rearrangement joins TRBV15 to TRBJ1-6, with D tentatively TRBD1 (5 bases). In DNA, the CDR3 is TGTGCCACCAGCAGAGACAGGGATGGCTCACCCCTCCACTTT. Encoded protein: CATSRDRDGSPLHF.